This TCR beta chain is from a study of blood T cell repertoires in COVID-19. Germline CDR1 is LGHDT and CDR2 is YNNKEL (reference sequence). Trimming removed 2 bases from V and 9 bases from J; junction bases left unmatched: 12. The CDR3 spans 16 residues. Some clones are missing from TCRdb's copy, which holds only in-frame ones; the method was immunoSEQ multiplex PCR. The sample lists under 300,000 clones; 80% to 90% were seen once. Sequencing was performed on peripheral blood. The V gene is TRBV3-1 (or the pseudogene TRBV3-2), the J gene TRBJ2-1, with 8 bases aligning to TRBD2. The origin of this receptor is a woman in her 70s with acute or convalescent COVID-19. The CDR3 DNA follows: TGTGCCAGCAGCCAACGAAGGCCGGGGGGGCTGGGTGAGCAGTTCTTC. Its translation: CASSQRRPGGLGEQFF.